Sequencing of this T cell receptor beta chain was carried out in a study of cytomegalovirus exposure and HLA in healthy donors. Study context: Around 83% of more than 300 genotyped donors fell in the Caucasian-associated ancestry cluster.

Study results and caveats: The study listed approximately 160 cytomegalovirus-associated TCR beta chains. Follow-up analysis seemed to connect common viral pathogens with several of the most significant clusters identified. Association with HLA alleles at 0.05 false discovery rate was found for 16,951 TCR beta sequences in a later analysis.

In the PCR, 60 Vbeta and 13 Jbeta primers were used. Here immunoSEQ multiplex PCR was the method, and the copy in TCRdb shows in-frame clones only, minus some. Of some 150,000 clones in the sample, about four fifths were seen once. This clone was recorded only once. What it recognizes is unknown. Germline V gene lookup returns CDR1 SGDLS and CDR2 YYNGEE. V was pared by 5 bases and J by 2 bases, with 7 bases between. CDR3 length equals 13 residues. This chain uses TRBV9 with TRBJ2-2, with D maybe TRBD2 (5 bases). This sequence originates from a man between 25 and 39 years old in good health and CMV-seropositive. Sequenced material: PBMCs. CDR3: CASSAGNTGELFF. CDR3 nucleotide sequence: TGTGCCAGCAGTGCGGGCAACACCGGGGAGCTGTTTTTT.